Listed here are 5 T cell receptor beta chains from one sample, sequenced in a study of blood T cell repertoires in COVID-19. Sequenced by immunoSEQ multiplex PCR; TCRdb stores in-frame clones only, minus some. This table has 50,000 to 65,000 clones, roughly 90% appearing once. Specimen: peripheral blood. The receptors derive from a man aged 50 or older with acute or convalescent COVID-19.

The chain employs TRBV14 and TRBJ2-5; tentatively, D is TRBD1 (6 bases). V lost 1 base to trimming and J lost 4 bases, with 16 bases between them. This CDR3 spans 16 amino acids. CDR1 is SGHDN, CDR2 FVKESK, per germline. CDR3 loop: CASSQGDDRIIETQYF. The CDR3 DNA reads TGTGCCAGCAGCCAAGGGGACGACAGGATTATAGAGACCCAGTACTTC.

This chain connects TRBV11-2 to TRBJ2-7; possible D gene TRBD2, 6 bases. Germline CDR1 is SGHAT and CDR2 is FQNNGV. The CDR3 has 14 amino acids. V lost 1 base and J 0 bases, leaving 7 bases between the germline ends. In DNA form, the CDR3 reads TGTGCCAGCAGCTTAGGCGGGGACTCCTACGAGCAGTACTTC. This sequence encodes CASSLGGDSYEQYF.

The chain is built from TRBV28 and TRBJ1-1; 10 nucleotides match TRBD1. The J segment lost 4 bases and the V segment lost 3 bases, leaving 14 bases of the junction unmatched. The CDR3 extends over 18 amino acids. The germline CDR1 and CDR2 sequences are MDHEN and SYDVKM. The CDR3 reads CASSFPPVGQGYRTEAFF. CDR3 coding DNA: TGTGCCAGCAGTTTTCCCCCTGTGGGACAGGGGTATCGCACTGAAGCTTTCTTT.

The chain is built from TRBV14 and TRBJ2-3; 8 bases align to TRBD2. The CDR3 has 16 amino acids. The V segment lost 4 bases and the J segment 1 base; nucleotides outside the gene matches: 7. The germline V gene encodes CDR1 SGHDN and CDR2 FVKESK. CDR3 sequence (DNA): TGTGCCAGCAGCCGTATGGGGCGGGGGGGCACAGATACGCAGTATTTT. Residues: CASSRMGRGGTDTQYF.

The genes are TRBV15 and TRBJ1-1, with no clear D. Trimming cost V 3 bases and J 1 base, with 9 bases left between them. The length of the CDR3 is 14 residues. Germline CDR1 and CDR2: LNHNV and YYDKDF (reference sequence). The CDR3 reads CATSSRTSNTEAFF. CDR3 nucleotide sequence: TGTGCCACCAGCAGCAGAACGTCGAACACTGAAGCTTTCTTT.